This is a list of T cell receptor beta chains from one sample in a study of shared clonotypes between healthy human individuals. Using immunoSEQ multiplex PCR, the repertoire was profiled, and TCRdb retains in-frame clones only, with some absent. The sample includes some 2,000,000 clones, roughly 95% seen only once; the top ten take 0.13%. The source material was naive CD4+ T cells sorted from blood. The receptors were gathered from a man between 18 and 35 years old in good health. Both conserved end residues are part of each CDR3. Fields, in order: CDR3 length, J gene, V gene, D gene, CDR3 protein. The D gene is left open where the match is weak.

14	TRBJ1-2	TRBV6-6	TRBD1	CASTTGQGVYGYTF
14	TRBJ2-7	TRBV4-2	-	CASSQDGISYEQYF
14	TRBJ2-2	TRBV27	-	CASSLSQNTGELFF
15	TRBJ2-7	TRBV5-1	-	CASSLGGTNSYEQYF
17	TRBJ2-2	TRBV7-3	-	CASSLHREAVNTGELFF
15	TRBJ2-5	TRBV28	-	CASRGEAKGQETQYF
15	TRBJ1-1	TRBV2	-	CASREQGWFSTEAFF
16	TRBJ1-1	TRBV5-1	-	CASSLAVGLPNTEAFF
15	TRBJ1-1	TRBV7-2	-	CASSLGNSPNTEAFF
14	TRBJ2-7	TRBV5-6	-	CASSLKGVLGEQYF
15	TRBJ2-3	TRBV19	TRBD1	CASSIDRVSTDTQYF
14	TRBJ2-7	TRBV5-1	-	CASRAQGTTYEQYF
14	TRBJ2-7	TRBV4-1	-	CASSQDPGNWEQYF
15	TRBJ1-3	TRBV11-2	-	CASSVFEGSGNTIYF
15	TRBJ2-1	TRBV7-8	-	CASSLTSLSYNEQFF
16	TRBJ2-5	TRBV5-1	-	CASSLARGLPQETQYF
15	TRBJ1-5	TRBV6-5	-	CASSPRGDSNQPQHF